The 29 T cell receptor beta chains presented below share a single source sample, sequenced in a study of T cells in Graves' hyperthyroidism and ophthalmopathy. The TCR beta CDR3 regions underwent amplification using RNA transcripts as the source. The study used the HTBI primer set for a first-round RT-PCR of the TCR CDR3. One entry per CDR3 protein, called by TCRdb with MiXCR from the multiplex PCR reads. The sample shows more than 650,000 distinct CDR3 sequences, 14% of them seen only once. Material: blood. The source is a woman aged 18-30 years with Graves' hyperthyroidism.

This clonotype was found a few times. The chain is built from TRBV3-1 and TRBJ1-1; a possible D gene is TRBD1 (5 bases). The V and J ends lost 3 bases and 2 bases respectively, with 10 bases between them. The CDR3 is 14 amino acids. From germline, CDR1 is LGHDT and CDR2 YNNKEL (reference sequence). CDR3 sequence reads: CASSQWDFNTEAFF. CDR3 sequence (DNA): TGTGCCAGCAGCCAGTGGGACTTTAACACTGAAGCTTTCTTT.

Ten or more counts support this clonotype. V usage is TRBV28 and J usage is TRBJ2-3; TRBD1 might be the D (6 bases). Germline V gene lookup returns CDR1 MDHEN and CDR2 SYDVKM. The germline V and J ends were trimmed by 3 bases and 5 bases, with 12 bases remaining between them. The CDR3 runs to 14 residues. CDR3: CASSFPGVGDTQYF. The CDR3 bases are TGTGCCAGCAGTTTCCCAGGGGTAGGAGATACGCAGTATTTT.

This clonotype has a count of ten or more. This chain connects TRBV12-3 or TRBV12-4 to TRBJ1-1; D is possibly TRBD1 (6 bases). The CDR3 spans 16 residues. Trimming left V 0 bases short and J 2 bases short, with 13 bases between. CDR3 protein: CASSLAPGGGNTEAFF. CDR3 coding DNA: TGTGCCAGCAGTTTAGCACCCGGGGGGGGCAACACTGAAGCTTTCTTT.

The chain carries TRBV6-1 and TRBJ2-5, with TRBD1 matching 8 bases. CDR1 and CDR2 (germline): MNHNS, SASEGT. The CDR3 contains 14 residues. J gave up 3 bases and V 6 bases, and 6 bases lay outside the gene matches. CDR3 coding DNA: TGTGCCAGCAGAAGGACAGGGCTGGAAGAGACCCAGTACTTC. This translates into CASRRTGLEETQYF.

The rearrangement uses TRBV27 and TRBJ2-2, with D possibly matching TRBD1 (5 bases). The CDR3 covers 16 residues. Per germline, CDR1 MNHEY and CDR2 SMNVEV (reference sequence). Trimming took 4 bases from V and 2 from J, leaving 14 bases between them. This CDR3 is CASSSQGSSNTGELFF. CDR3 in DNA: TGTGCCAGCAGTTCTCAGGGTTCCTCAAACACCGGGGAGCTGTTTTTT.

This clonotype was observed at least ten times. V is TRBV12-3 or TRBV12-4 and J is TRBJ2-1; TRBD2 aligns across 7 bases. V lost 6 bases, J lost 8 bases, and 13 bases stayed unmatched. The CDR3 spans 15 residues. This chain's CDR3 is CASSPTTSVSDEQFF. Here the CDR3 DNA reads TGTGCCAGCAGCCCCACTACTAGCGTTTCCGATGAGCAGTTCTTC.

This clonotype has ten or more counts. The V gene is TRBV11-2, the J gene TRBJ2-5, with 7 bases fitting TRBD1. J was trimmed by 3 bases and V by 5 bases; bases with no gene match: 6. In germline, CDR1 is SGHAT, CDR2 FQNNGV. This CDR3 is 14 amino acids long. The CDR3 reads CASSRDRAEETQYF. In DNA form, the CDR3 reads TGTGCCAGCAGCCGAGACAGGGCAGAAGAGACCCAGTACTTC.

The sample holds many counts of this clonotype. This chain links TRBV12-3 or TRBV12-4 with TRBJ2-3, with D uncertain. CDR3 length: 12 amino acids. The ends were cut back, 3 bases at V and 8 bases at J, with 9 bases in the middle. The CDR3 nucleotides read TGTGCCAGCAGTTTTCTGGTCGCTACGCAGTATTTT. Protein product: CASSFLVATQYF.

V usage is TRBV25-1 and J usage is TRBJ1-2; tentatively, D is TRBD1 (6 bases). V was pared by 1 base and J by 4 bases, with 13 bases between. Germline loops: CDR1 MGHDK, CDR2 SYGVNS. This CDR3 region has 15 residues. The CDR3 reads CASSESGGASYGYTF. DNA for the CDR3: TGTGCCAGCAGTGAATCGGGGGGCGCTTCCTATGGCTACACCTTC.

This clonotype was counted ten times or more. V and J are TRBV7-3 and TRBJ2-3; D is undetermined. Trimming left V 2 bases short and J 2 bases short, with 11 bases between. Looked up from germline, CDR1 is SGHTA and CDR2 is FQGTGA. This CDR3 is 15 amino acids long. CDR3 in DNA: TGTGCCAGCAGCTTAGGAAGCTACTTCACAGATACGCAGTATTTT. Protein product: CASSLGSYFTDTQYF.

This clonotype was counted ten times or more. The chain has TRBV7-9 and TRBJ2-5; D is undetermined. V was cut by 4 bases and J by 4 bases, with 16 bases left in between. Germline V gene data show CDR1 as SEHNR and CDR2 as FQNEAQ (reference sequence). The CDR3 contains 15 residues. Here the CDR3 reads CASSSWTVRGETQYF. CDR3 nucleotides: TGTGCCAGCAGCTCCTGGACGGTGAGAGGAGAGACCCAGTACTTC.

This clonotype was counted a few times. V is TRBV28 and J is TRBJ2-7; D gene uncertain. This CDR3 is built from 9 residues. Looked up from germline, CDR1 is MDHEN and CDR2 is SYDVKM. The V and J ends lost 7 bases and 8 bases respectively, with 6 bases between them. The CDR3 nucleotides read TGTGCCAGCACCCCGAAGCAGTACTTC. This encodes CASTPKQYF.

The sample holds many counts of this clonotype. The CDR3 spells CASRHSGRSYNEQFF. The CDR3 bases are TGTGCCAGCAGACATAGCGGGAGGTCCTACAATGAGCAGTTCTTC. The chain employs TRBV3-1 and TRBJ2-1; TRBD2 matches at 10 bases. Per the germline V gene, CDR1 is LGHDT and CDR2 is YNNKEL (reference sequence). The V and J ends lost 6 bases and 1 base, in that order; junction bases with no gene match: 3. The CDR3 is 15 residues long.

This chain links TRBV4-2 with TRBJ2-2; 8 positions match TRBD2. Trimming cost V 3 bases and J 4 bases; bases outside gene matches: 7. The CDR3 runs 16 residues. Germline V gene lookup returns CDR1 LGHNA and CDR2 YNFKEQ. CDR3 DNA: TGTGCCAGCAGCCAGGGGGGCGGGGGGACCACCGGGGAGCTGTTTTTT. Its translation: CASSQGGGGTTGELFF.

This sequence joins TRBV7-9 and TRBJ2-1, with D tentatively TRBD1 (6 bases). The CDR3 contains 16 residues. Germline assignment: CDR1 SEHNR and CDR2 FQNEAQ (reference sequence). V gave up 5 bases and J gave up 7 bases, with 21 bases separating them. CDR3 bases: TGTGCCAGCAGCGTCTACAGGGACCCGCCCGGAAATGAGCAGTTCTTC. It encodes CASSVYRDPPGNEQFF. Supplemented by reference TRBV7-9 and TRBJ2-1, the full variable domain reads DTGVSQNPRHKITKRGQNVTFRCDPISEHNRLYWYRQTLGQGPEFLTYFQNEAQLEKSRLLSDRFSAERPKGSFSTLEIQRTEQGDSAMYLCASSVYRDPPGNEQFFGPGTRLTVL.

The chain employs TRBV24-1 and TRBJ2-2; 8 bases map to TRBD2. CDR1 KGHDR and CDR2 SFDVKD come from the germline V gene. V was clipped by 7 bases and J by 5 bases; unmatched bases: 5. CDR3 length: 14 amino acids. The DNA of the CDR3 is TGTGCCACCAGCCGGGGACTAGAGACCGGGGAGCTGTTTTTT. It translates to CATSRGLETGELFF.

This clonotype was counted a few times. This chain links TRBV4-3 with TRBJ2-7, with 8 positions matching TRBD2. V lost 5 bases, J lost 5 bases, and 11 bases stayed unmatched. Germline loops: CDR1 LGHNA, CDR2 YSLEER. The CDR3 contains 15 residues. The DNA of the CDR3 is TGCGCCAGCAGCGACGGGGGGGGTATGAGCGACGAGCAGTACTTC. Amino acid sequence: CASSDGGGMSDEQYF.

This clonotype was seen a few times. The chain carries TRBV2 and TRBJ1-5; TRBD1 matches 8 bases. Germline lookup yields CDR1 SNHLY and CDR2 FYNNEI. This CDR3 comprises 13 residues. The V segment lost 10 bases and the J segment 11 bases; nucleotides outside the gene matches: 13. The CDR3 bases are TGTGCCACGAGGAACCGGGACAGGCAGTCCCAGCATTTT. Its translation is CATRNRDRQSQHF.

This clonotype was counted only a few times. The J gene is TRBJ2-7, the V gene TRBV7-2; D remains unclear. The V and J ends lost 2 bases and 7 bases respectively, with 12 bases between them. The CDR3 is 13 residues long. Germline V gives CDR1 SGHTA, CDR2 FQGNSA. The CDR3 DNA follows: TGTGCCAGCAGCTTATTAGAGTTAGGTGAGCAGTACTTC. Its protein is CASSLLELGEQYF.

The rearrangement links TRBV6-5 to TRBJ2-7; 11 bases fit TRBD2. The germline V gene encodes CDR1 MNHEY and CDR2 SVGAGI. This CDR3 region has 16 residues. V was clipped by 1 base and J by 0 bases; unmatched bases: 2. Here the CDR3 reads CASSYWGTSGSYEQYF. The CDR3 nucleotides read TGTGCCAGCAGTTACTGGGGGACTAGCGGCTCCTACGAGCAGTACTTC.

This clonotype was detected a few times. V gene TRBV28 combines with J gene TRBJ1-2, with unresolved D. The CDR3 has 16 amino acids. Germline V gives CDR1 MDHEN, CDR2 SYDVKM. V was shortened by 0 bases and J by 1 base, with 12 bases between the two germline ends. Here the CDR3 reads CASSLWSGVYNYGYTF. CDR3 DNA sequence: TGTGCCAGCAGTTTATGGTCCGGGGTATATAACTATGGCTACACCTTC.

This clonotype has a handful of counts. The rearrangement joins TRBV7-2 to TRBJ2-1; D perhaps matches TRBD2 (6 bases). The CDR3 has 14 amino acids. Deletions cut 7 bases from V and 5 bases from J, with 15 bases between. CDR1 and CDR2 from the germline V gene are SGHTA and FQGNSA. For the CDR3, the DNA is TGTGCCAGCAAAACCTTCCGGGGGAACAATGAGCAGTTCTTC. It yields the protein CASKTFRGNNEQFF.

In this sample, this clonotype turned up many times. The chain links TRBV3-1 to TRBJ1-1; 7 bases fit TRBD1. The germline V gene has CDR1 LGHDT and CDR2 YNNKEL (reference sequence). V shed 0 bases, J shed 6 bases, and the junction held 13 bases outside the gene matches. There are 17 residues in the CDR3. CDR3 sequence reads: CASSQDRAGGFPPEAFF. CDR3 bases: TGTGCCAGCAGCCAAGATCGGGCAGGGGGTTTCCCACCTGAAGCTTTCTTT.

This clonotype was counted only a few times. V is TRBV7-3 and J is TRBJ1-6; weak D call: TRBD1 (5 bases). The CDR3 consists of 16 residues. The germline CDR1 and CDR2 sequences are SGHTA and FQGTGA. The germline V and J ends were trimmed by 5 bases and 13 bases, with 24 bases remaining between them. CDR3 bases: TGTGCCAGCAGCATCTGGCCGGGACCACACGGGAAGCCCCTCCACTTT. Translation gives CASSIWPGPHGKPLHF.

Only a few counts were recorded for this clonotype. The chain is built from TRBV4-1 and TRBJ2-1, with 7 bases fitting TRBD2. Unmatched junction bases numbered 8, after V lost 0 bases and J lost 6 bases. This CDR3 is built from 16 residues. Germline-derived CDR1 and CDR2 are MGHRA and YSYEKL. This CDR3 reads CASSQDGAPGGNEQFF. CDR3 DNA: TGCGCCAGCAGCCAAGATGGGGCACCGGGGGGCAATGAGCAGTTCTTC.

This clonotype was picked up many times. An end of the junction does not agree with germline; a read error may underlie this. CDR3 residues: CASSLGFEQYF. In DNA form, the CDR3 reads TGTGCCAGCAGCTTGGGTTTCGAGCAGTACTTC. The chain has TRBV5-1 and TRBJ2-7; the D is unclear. CDR1 and CDR2 from the germline V gene are SGHRS and YFSETQ. The CDR3 has 11 residues.

This clonotype was seen at least ten times. This chain links TRBV20-1 with TRBJ2-5, with D perhaps assigned TRBD1 or TRBD2 (6 bases each). The germline gives CDR1 DFQATT, CDR2 SNEGSKA (reference sequence). The CDR3 runs 14 residues. Trimming shortened V by 6 bases and J by 2 bases, and 16 bases separated the two germline ends. The CDR3: CSAGGEGPQETQYF. CDR3 nucleotide sequence: TGCAGTGCCGGGGGCGAAGGACCTCAAGAGACCCAGTACTTC.

This clonotype was detected many times. This sequence joins TRBV30 and TRBJ2-3; perhaps TRBD2 as D (5 bases). This CDR3 comprises 12 residues. CDR1 is GTSNPN and CDR2 is SVGIG in the germline V gene (reference sequence). With 4 bases removed from V and 3 bases from J, the gap between germline ends came to 8 bases. CDR3 nucleotide sequence: TGTGCCTGGACGCGGGCGACAGATACGCAGTATTTT. It encodes CAWTRATDTQYF.

This clonotype was picked up many times. The DNA of the CDR3 is TGTGCCAGCATTACAGGGACTGCTGGGGCCAACGTCCTGACTTTC. Encoded protein: CASITGTAGANVLTF. V is TRBV6-1 and J is TRBJ2-6; either TRBD1 or TRBD2 may supply D (6 bases each). The CDR3 length is 15 residues. Trimming shortened V by 7 bases and J by 2 bases, and 12 bases separated the two germline ends. Germline CDR1 MNHNS, CDR2 SASEGT.